This TCR beta chain is from a study of cytomegalovirus exposure and HLA in healthy donors. Overall study results and limits: Upon later analysis, TCR association rates were observed to vary by HLA locus, being highest for DRB1 and lowest for HLA-C. Within an earlier analysis, most TCR beta V segments proved productive either about 87% or about 30% of the time. A later analysis by the authors found several of the most significant clusters apparently linked to common viral pathogens.

In the case of this clone: What it recognizes is unknown.

V was trimmed by 3 bases and J by 6 bases, leaving 14 bases between them. Germline lookup yields CDR1 KGHSH and CDR2 LQKENI. This CDR3 has 14 amino acids. PCR primers comprised 60 Vbeta and 13 Jbeta primers. Profiled with immunoSEQ multiplex PCR; TCRdb holds only in-frame clones, not every one. This sample has around 190,000 clones, with around 80% found just once. Source material: PBMCs. This rearrangement joins TRBV18 to TRBJ1-1; no clear D gene. The sequence was collected from a man in his thirties or forties in good health and CMV-seronegative. The CDR3 DNA follows: TGTGCCAGCTCACCTAAGGCCCTCGGGGCTGAAGCTTTCTTT. Amino acid sequence: CASSPKALGAEAFF.